These 21 T cell receptor beta chains originate from one sample sequenced in a study of cytomegalovirus exposure and HLA in healthy donors. Here immunoSEQ multiplex PCR was the method, and the copy in TCRdb shows in-frame clones only, minus some. Of tens of thousands of clones in the sample, roughly 88% were seen once. What was sequenced was PBMCs. The receptors here all came from a man under 40 in good health and CMV-seronegative.

This chain joins TRBV5-6 and TRBJ1-2; TRBD1 aligns across 7 bases. The germline V gene has CDR1 SGHDT and CDR2 YYEEEE. V shed 2 bases and J 3 bases; nucleotides not matched to a gene: 4. This CDR3 spans 14 amino acids. This chain's CDR3 is CASSFIGTDYGYTF. CDR3 coding DNA: TGTGCCAGCAGCTTTATAGGGACAGACTATGGCTACACCTTC. The full variable domain, its missing parts supplied by reference TRBV5-6 and TRBJ1-2, is DAGVTQSPTHLIKTRGQQVTLRCSPKSGHDTVSWYQQALGQGPQFIFQYYEEEERQRGNFPDRFSGHQFPNYSSELNVNALLLGDSALYLCASSFIGTDYGYTFGSGTRLTVV.

The chain couples TRBV6-4 to TRBJ2-1; D remains ambiguous. This CDR3 is built from 13 residues. The germline gives CDR1 MRHNA, CDR2 SNTAGT. V shed 5 bases and J shed 5 bases, with 10 bases lying between them. The CDR3 DNA reads as TGTGCCAGCAGTAACACTAACAACAATGAGCAGTTCTTC. Its translation is CASSNTNNNEQFF.

The CDR3 bases are TGCAGCGTTGAATTCGGGACAGGGGTTTACGAGCAGTACTTC. Translation gives CSVEFGTGVYEQYF. This rearrangement joins TRBV29-1 to TRBJ2-7; 10 bases are shared with TRBD1. V was clipped by 2 bases and J by 4 bases; unmatched bases: 5. From germline, CDR1 is SQVTM and CDR2 ANQGSEA. This CDR3 comprises 14 residues.

About this clone: The junction departs from germline at one end; a sequencing error may be responsible. The gene calls are TRBV7-7 and TRBJ1-1; D uncertain. The germline V gene encodes CDR1 SSHAT and CDR2 FNYEAQ (reference sequence). The CDR3 loop spans 13 amino acids. The CDR3 protein is CASSRGVNTEAFF. The CDR3 nucleotides read TGTGCTAGCAGCCGCGGGGTGAACACTGAAGCTTTCTTT.

The rearrangement uses TRBV6-5 and TRBJ2-3; 7 bases align to TRBD1. The germline gives CDR1 MNHEY, CDR2 SVGAGI. After removal of 6 bases from V and 6 bases from J, the junction contained 12 bases not matched to a gene. This CDR3 has 15 residues. CDR3 nucleotides: TGTGCCAGCAGGAAAATCCAGACAGGGACGGATACGCAGTATTTT. Residues: CASRKIQTGTDTQYF.

This clone was seen only once. This chain connects TRBV7-6 to TRBJ2-2, with 14 bases identical to TRBD2. The CDR3 contains 18 residues. Germline V lookup: CDR1 SGHVS, CDR2 FNYEAQ. The trim removed 4 bases at V and 0 bases at J, leaving 4 bases unmatched. DNA of the CDR3: TGTGCCAGCAGCTACCGGACTAGCGGGAGGACGAACACCGGGGAGCTGTTTTTT. Protein product: CASSYRTSGRTNTGELFF.

This rearrangement joins TRBV5-6 to TRBJ2-1; the D gene is possibly TRBD2 (5 bases). Between the trimmed V and J ends, which lost 1 base and 4 bases, there was a span of 9 bases. The CDR3 totals 14 residues. Germline CDR1 and CDR2: SGHDT and YYEEEE. The CDR3 reads CASSLLSGYNEQFF. CDR3 coding DNA: TGTGCCAGCAGCTTGTTGTCGGGATACAATGAGCAGTTCTTC.

This chain connects TRBV12-2 to TRBJ2-1; the tabulated D call, TRBD2, remains unverified against the DNA. TRBV12-2 has pseudogene status. The CDR3 is 18 amino acids. CDR3: CASLGGAVRLTSYNEQFF. The CDR3 nucleotides are TGTGCAAGTCTCGGCGGTGCCGTCAGACTCACCTCCTACAATGAGCAGTTCTTC.

This chain joins TRBV9 and TRBJ2-2; 12 bases agree with TRBD2. CDR3 size: 15 residues. CDR1 SGDLS and CDR2 YYNGEE come from the germline V gene. V shed 6 bases, J shed 5 bases, and the junction held 5 bases outside the gene matches. CDR3 region: CASTRTSGNTGELFF. The CDR3 nucleotides read TGTGCCAGCACCCGGACTAGCGGGAATACCGGGGAGCTGTTTTTT. Variable domain in full (rest from reference TRBV9 and TRBJ2-2): DSGVTQTPKHLITATGQRVTLRCSPRSGDLSVYWYQQSLDQGLQFLIQYYNGEERAKGNILERFSAQQFPDLHSELNLSSLELGDSALYFCASTRTSGNTGELFFGEGSRLTVL.

The rearrangement joins TRBV15 to TRBJ1-1; D remains ambiguous. Germline V gene sequence: CDR1 LNHNV, CDR2 YYDKDF (reference sequence). The V gene lost 8 bases and the J gene lost 5 bases, with 9 bases spanning the gap. The CDR3 spans 11 residues. The CDR3 loop is CATGEGTEAFF. The CDR3 DNA is TGTGCCACCGGGGAGGGTACTGAAGCTTTCTTT. The whole variable domain, filled in from reference TRBV15 and TRBJ1-1, reads DAMVIQNPRYQVTQFGKPVTLSCSQTLNHNVMYWYQQKSSQAPKLLFHYYDKDFNNEADTPDNFQSRRPNTSFCFLDIRSPGLGDTAMYLCATGEGTEAFFGQGTRLTVV.

The chain joins TRBV10-3 to TRBJ1-1, with D unclear. CDR3 length: 12 residues. Trimming pared 4 bases from V and 12 bases from J, leaving 15 bases between. Germline V gene data show CDR1 as ENHRY and CDR2 as SYGVKD. The CDR3 sequence: CAISVDGIGTFF. Written as DNA, the CDR3 is TGTGCCATCAGTGTGGACGGGATAGGAACTTTCTTT.

The CDR3 sequence: CASSLEIGRGQVGGYTF. In DNA, the CDR3 is TGTGCCAGCAGCTTAGAAATCGGAAGGGGGCAGGTTGGCGGCTACACCTTC. The chain joins TRBV7-2 to TRBJ1-2; 7 bases map to TRBD1. The CDR3 has 17 residues. V was clipped by 1 base and J by 8 bases; unmatched bases: 16. CDR1 and CDR2 (germline): SGHTA, FQGNSA.

V usage is TRBV28 and J usage is TRBJ2-1, with TRBD2 matching 11 bases. The CDR3 covers 16 residues. J lost 8 bases, V lost 6 bases, and 12 bases had no gene match. CDR1 is MDHEN and CDR2 is SYDVKM in the germline V gene. The CDR3 DNA is TGTGCCAGCAGCCTTAGCGGGGGGGCTCGATTGGATGAGCAGTTCTTC. Translated, it gives CASSLSGGARLDEQFF.

V gene TRBV10-3 combines with J gene TRBJ1-5; D is unclear. From germline, CDR1 is ENHRY and CDR2 SYGVKD. The CDR3 is 15 amino acids. Trimming shortened V by 3 bases and J by 0 bases, and 9 bases separated the two germline ends. The CDR3 reads CAISDNSNSNQPQHF. CDR3 DNA: TGTGCCATCAGTGATAACAGTAATAGCAATCAGCCCCAGCATTTT.

The DNA of the CDR3 is TGTGCCAGCAGCCCACAGGGAGAGGTGAAATACTTC. Translating it yields CASSPQGEVKYF. V is TRBV7-9 and J is TRBJ2-7, with D perhaps matching TRBD1 (6 bases). Germline V lookup: CDR1 SEHNR, CDR2 FQNEAQ (reference sequence). The CDR3 sequence is 12 residues long. V dropped 5 bases and J dropped 13 bases, with 18 bases sitting between them.

In DNA, the CDR3 is TGCGCCAGCAGCCCCCGGGATCCGGGACAGGGGTTCTCTGGAAACACCATATATTTT. Amino acid sequence: CASSPRDPGQGFSGNTIYF. The rearrangement links TRBV5-1 to TRBJ1-3, with 10 bases that match TRBD1. The CDR3 length is 19 residues. Unmatched junction bases numbered 13, after V lost 4 bases and J lost 0 bases. In germline, CDR1 is SGHRS, CDR2 YFSETQ.

The chain has TRBV21-1 and TRBJ2-7; TRBD2 was called by the table and not checked on the DNA. TRBV21-1 is shown as a pseudogene. This CDR3 is built from 13 residues. DNA of the CDR3: TGTGCCAGCAGCACGGAGCATACCTACGAGCAGTACTTC. It codes for CASSTEHTYEQYF.

The chain carries TRBV9 and TRBJ1-1; 8 nucleotides agree with TRBD1. CDR1 SGDLS and CDR2 YYNGEE come from the germline V gene. The V and J ends lost 2 bases and 2 bases, in that order; junction bases with no gene match: 5. The length of the CDR3 is 15 residues. Written as DNA, the CDR3 is TGTGCCAGCAGCGTCTCCGGGACAGGTAACACTGAAGCTTTCTTT. Encoded protein: CASSVSGTGNTEAFF.

The rearrangement uses TRBV30 and TRBJ2-7, with 10 bases aligning to TRBD1. The V segment lost 3 bases and the J segment 2 bases; nucleotides outside the gene matches: 4. Germline lookup yields CDR1 GTSNPN and CDR2 SVGIG (reference sequence). The CDR3 runs 14 residues. Here the CDR3 reads CAWSAGQGTYEQYF. CDR3 nucleotides: TGTGCCTGGAGCGCGGGACAGGGGACCTACGAGCAGTACTTC.

The V call is TRBV6-1, the J call TRBJ2-2, with TRBD1 matching 8 bases. Per the germline V gene, CDR1 is MNHNS and CDR2 is SASEGT. The CDR3 is 14 amino acids. Germline trimming cut 2 bases from V and 7 bases from J; bases unmatched to any gene: 3. Here the CDR3 reads CASSEQGAGGELFF. In DNA, the CDR3 is TGTGCCAGCAGTGAACAGGGGGCGGGCGGGGAGCTGTTTTTT.

The V gene is TRBV10-3, the J gene TRBJ1-5, with a possible D match to TRBD1 (5 bases). This CDR3 has 16 residues. Germline loops: CDR1 ENHRY, CDR2 SYGVKD. V lost 6 bases and J lost 7, with 22 bases in between. CDR3 sequence: CAISDRDSTSVQPQHF. The CDR3 nucleotides read TGTGCCATCAGCGACCGGGACTCAACTTCCGTCCAGCCCCAGCATTTT.